Following are 17 T cell receptor beta chains from one sample sequenced in a study of blood T cell repertoires in COVID-19. The table came from immunoSEQ multiplex PCR; TCRdb's copy has only in-frame clones and leaves some out. Here the sample spans approximately 170,000 clones, around 86% being singletons. Sequencing used peripheral blood. These TCRs come from a man aged 65 to 79 who had recovered from COVID-19.

V and J are TRBV7-9 and TRBJ2-5, with a possible D match to TRBD2 (5 bases). In germline, CDR1 is SEHNR, CDR2 FQNEAQ (reference sequence). The V end was cut by 3 bases, the J end by 4 bases, with 9 bases between. This CDR3 comprises 13 residues. The CDR3 region has the DNA TGTGCCAGCAGCTTCGCGGGTGTAGAGACCCAGTACTTC. It translates to CASSFAGVETQYF.

This clone was seen just once. The V gene is TRBV27, the J gene TRBJ2-7; maybe TRBD2 (6 bases). Looked up from germline, CDR1 is MNHEY and CDR2 is SMNVEV (reference sequence). Trimming took 8 bases from V and 7 from J, leaving 18 bases between them. The CDR3 covers 13 residues. The CDR3 coding sequence is TGTGCCAGCCAAGCGGGCCAGACGGGAGAGCAGTACTTC. Translation: CASQAGQTGEQYF.

The chain recombines TRBV6-2 or TRBV6-3 with TRBJ2-2; D is uncertain. This CDR3 has 16 amino acids. V was trimmed by 4 bases and J by 6 bases, leaving 18 bases between them. Germline CDR1 reads MNHEY; CDR2 reads SVGEGT. The CDR3 DNA is TGTGCCAGCAGTTCCCCCAAGACTGGATTAGCCGGGGAGCTGTTTTTT. It is translated as CASSSPKTGLAGELFF.

This clone was seen only once. The CDR3 loop reads CASRTREVTEKLFF. The CDR3 nucleotides are TGTGCCAGTAGGACCAGGGAGGTGACTGAAAAACTGTTTTTT. The J gene is TRBJ1-4, the V gene TRBV19; a possible D gene is TRBD1 (5 bases). The CDR3 loop spans 14 amino acids. Germline V gene lookup returns CDR1 LNHDA and CDR2 SQIVND (reference sequence). The ends were cut back, 6 bases at V and 7 bases at J, with 15 bases in the middle.

This clone was recorded only once. This sequence joins TRBV9 and TRBJ2-1, with 10 bases matching TRBD2. The junction had 5 bases not matched to a gene; V was cut back by 3 bases and J by 5 bases. CDR3 length equals 15 residues. Germline-derived CDR1 and CDR2 are SGDLS and YYNGEE. The CDR3 DNA reads TGTGCCAGCAGCGCGGGACTAGCGAGAGACAATGAGCAGTTCTTC. This encodes CASSAGLARDNEQFF.

This clone was seen only once. The rearrangement links TRBV5-1 to TRBJ2-7; the D is unclear. Germline values: CDR1 SGHRS, CDR2 YFSETQ. V lost 3 bases, J lost 2 bases, and 9 bases lay in between. The length of the CDR3 is 13 residues. The CDR3 protein is CASSSQETYEQYF. The CDR3 nucleotides read TGCGCCAGCAGCTCCCAGGAAACCTACGAGCAGTACTTC.

This chain connects TRBV18 to TRBJ2-5; unclear D gene. Germline CDR1 is KGHSH and CDR2 is LQKENI. The CDR3 has 12 residues. Trimming shortened V by 3 bases and J by 3 bases, and 5 bases separated the two germline ends. The CDR3 spells CASSPPEETQYF. The CDR3 bases are TGTGCCAGCTCACCCCCCGAAGAGACCCAGTACTTC.

This chain connects TRBV6-1 to TRBJ1-5, with D possibly matching TRBD1 (5 bases). Germline values: CDR1 MNHNS, CDR2 SASEGT. The CDR3 runs to 17 residues. V dropped 2 bases and J dropped 0 bases, with 14 bases sitting between them. This CDR3 is CASSELRQSNSNQPQHF. The CDR3 DNA follows: TGTGCCAGCAGTGAATTGAGACAGAGTAATAGCAATCAGCCCCAGCATTTT.

The gene calls are TRBV7-9 and TRBJ2-5; 7 nucleotides line up with TRBD1. The length of the CDR3 is 14 residues. V trimming: 5 bases; J trimming: 1 base; junction bases outside the gene matches: 4. CDR1 SEHNR and CDR2 FQNEAQ come from the germline V gene (reference sequence). CDR3 coding DNA: TGTGCCAGCAGCCTCGGGACAGTCCAAGAGACCCAGTACTTC. Its protein product is CASSLGTVQETQYF. Variable domain in full (rest from reference TRBV7-9 and TRBJ2-5): DTGVSQNPRHKITKRGQNVTFRCDPISEHNRLYWYRQTLGQGPEFLTYFQNEAQLEKSRLLSDRFSAERPKGSFSTLEIQRTEQGDSAMYLCASSLGTVQETQYFGPGTRLLVL.

This rearrangement joins TRBV19 to TRBJ2-1; TRBD1 matches at 9 bases. Per the germline V gene, CDR1 is LNHDA and CDR2 is SQIVND (reference sequence). J was trimmed by 5 bases and V by 6 bases; bases with no gene match: 8. The CDR3 is made up of 15 amino acids. CDR3 in amino acids: CASSLQGAANNEQFF. Here the CDR3 DNA reads TGTGCCAGTAGCCTACAGGGGGCGGCGAACAATGAGCAGTTCTTC. Variable domain in full (rest from reference TRBV19 and TRBJ2-1): DGGITQSPKYLFRKEGQNVTLSCEQNLNHDAMYWYRQDPGQGLRLIYYSQIVNDFQKGDIAEGYSVSREKKESFPLTVTSAQKNPTAFYLCASSLQGAANNEQFFGPGTRLTVL.

The gene calls are TRBV29-1 and TRBJ2-1; TRBD2 matches at 11 bases. Germline lookup yields CDR1 SQVTM and CDR2 ANQGSEA. J gave up 6 bases and V 6 bases, and 13 bases lay outside the gene matches. CDR3 length equals 16 residues. Here the CDR3 reads CSVHLPTSGSGNEQFF. Here the CDR3 DNA reads TGCAGCGTCCACCTGCCTACTAGCGGGAGTGGCAATGAGCAGTTCTTC.

In DNA form, the CDR3 reads TGTGCCAGCAGCGACGGGACAGGGAACTATGGCTACACCTTC. This encodes CASSDGTGNYGYTF. This rearrangement joins TRBV9 to TRBJ1-2; 9 positions agree with TRBD1. CDR3 length: 14 residues. Germline trimming cut 3 bases from V and 2 bases from J; bases unmatched to any gene: 2. Germline assignment: CDR1 SGDLS and CDR2 YYNGEE.

A single count supports this clone. The chain couples TRBV3-1 (or the pseudogene TRBV3-2) to TRBJ1-2; 9 nucleotides line up with TRBD1. Germline loops: CDR1 LGHDT, CDR2 YNNKEL (reference sequence). The CDR3 contains 13 residues. J was trimmed by 6 bases and V by 3 bases; bases with no gene match: 2. CDR3 sequence reads: CASSQGQGHGYTF. In nucleotides, the CDR3 is TGTGCCAGCAGCCAGGGACAGGGCCATGGCTACACCTTC.

The V call is TRBV25-1, the J call TRBJ1-5; no firm D call. The length of the CDR3 is 13 residues. Germline lookup yields CDR1 MGHDK and CDR2 SYGVNS. V lost 3 bases and J lost 4, with 7 bases in between. In DNA form, the CDR3 reads TGTGCCAGCAGTGACTCGGGGAATCAGCCCCAGCATTTT. Protein sequence: CASSDSGNQPQHF.

The V gene is TRBV5-1, the J gene TRBJ2-3; D is possibly TRBD2 (6 bases). Per the germline V gene, CDR1 is SGHRS and CDR2 is YFSETQ. The V end was cut by 3 bases, the J end by 0 bases, with 17 bases between. The CDR3 runs 17 residues. CDR3 protein: CASSWRGWGESTDTQYF. The CDR3 coding sequence is TGCGCCAGCAGCTGGCGGGGTTGGGGGGAGAGCACAGATACGCAGTATTTT.

The chain couples TRBV7-8 to TRBJ1-2; 9 bases map to TRBD1. The germline V gene encodes CDR1 SGHVS and CDR2 FQNEAQ. This CDR3 contains 16 residues. With 4 bases clipped from V and 1 base from J, the junction kept 7 bases outside the gene matches. The CDR3, as DNA: TGTGCCAGCAGCTATCTGACAGGGGGTTATAACTATGGCTACACCTTC. Protein: CASSYLTGGYNYGYTF.

The V call is TRBV6-5, the J call TRBJ2-7; a weak D match, TRBD2 (5 bases). V lost 6 bases to trimming and J lost 0 bases, with 12 bases between them. There are 14 residues in the CDR3. Germline CDR1 reads MNHEY; CDR2 reads SVGAGI. The CDR3 nucleotides are TGTGCCAGCAGCAGCGGCGGGTCCTCCTACGAGCAGTACTTC. Translated: CASSSGGSSYEQYF.